This TCR beta chain derives from a study of blood T cell repertoires in COVID-19. The wider study: COVID-19 samples, acute and convalescent, were from the United States, Italy and Spain. T cells, B-cell-depleted T cells, or PBMCs supplied cDNA or gDNA.

The V gene lost 3 bases and the J gene lost 4 bases, with 17 bases spanning the gap. Germline CDR1 MDHEN, CDR2 SYDVKM. The CDR3 runs to 16 residues. Study processing details: Reference gene primer amplification gave nucleated cell count estimates. Clones were read by immunoSEQ multiplex PCR, and TCRdb kept only the in-frame ones, dropping some. V and J calls and clone size follow that table, whereas D and trimming were derived from the DNA. The repertoire includes some 150,000 clones, around 83% of them detected once, and over 8% sits in the top ten. The V gene is TRBV28, the J gene TRBJ2-3; TRBD1 might be the D (8 bases). The sample taken for sequencing was peripheral blood. The receptor comes from a woman aged 55-70 years with acute or convalescent COVID-19. The CDR3 here is CASSFPGQGGPDTQYF. The CDR3 nucleotides are TGTGCCAGCAGTTTCCCCGGACAGGGAGGGCCAGATACGCAGTATTTT.